This passage covers 8 T cell receptor beta chains from one sample sequenced in a study of blood T cell repertoires in COVID-19. Method: immunoSEQ multiplex PCR; TCRdb's copy keeps in-frame clones and lacks some. The sample yields 50,000 to 70,000 clones, about 86% seen once. Sequencing used peripheral blood. The receptors were sampled from an elderly man with COVID-19, enrolled during active disease.

This clone occurred once. This rearrangement joins TRBV6-5 to TRBJ1-2, with D perhaps matching TRBD1 (5 bases). V gave up 4 bases and J gave up 0 bases, with 15 bases separating them. CDR1 MNHEY and CDR2 SVGAGI come from the germline V gene. This CDR3 region has 16 residues. DNA for the CDR3: TGTGCCAGCAGTTCCAGGGTGGGAACTACTAACTATGGCTACACCTTC. It codes for CASSSRVGTTNYGYTF.

For the CDR3, the DNA is TGTGCCAGCAGCTTAAGAGCGGACACCGGGGAGCTGTTTTTT. As protein: CASSLRADTGELFF. J is TRBJ2-2 and V is TRBV11-3; TRBD2 is a possible D gene (5 bases). This CDR3 has 14 residues. Per germline, CDR1 SGHNT and CDR2 YENEEA. V was cut by 2 bases and J by 3 bases, with 7 bases left in between.

This sequence joins TRBV24-1 and TRBJ2-1; 9 bases map to TRBD1. The V gene's germline CDR1 is KGHDR and CDR2 SFDVKD. Unmatched junction bases numbered 7, after V lost 0 bases and J lost 5 bases. The CDR3 is 17 amino acids. CDR3 in DNA: TGTGCCACCAGTGATTTGCACCGGGACAGGGTCGACAATGAGCAGTTCTTC. Amino acids: CATSDLHRDRVDNEQFF.

The V call is TRBV18, the J call TRBJ1-2, with D unresolved. Trimming took 3 bases from V and 0 from J, leaving 23 bases between them. Germline loops: CDR1 KGHSH, CDR2 LQKENI. The CDR3 extends over 19 amino acids. CDR3 bases: TGTGCCAGCTCACCTCCCCAGGCAATTGTACAGAGGGCTAACTATGGCTACACCTTC. This encodes CASSPPQAIVQRANYGYTF.

The rearrangement links TRBV6-2 or TRBV6-3 to TRBJ1-1; weak D call: TRBD1 (6 bases). The V and J ends lost 5 bases and 5 bases respectively, with 12 bases between them. This CDR3 is built from 13 residues. The germline CDR1 and CDR2 sequences are MNHEY and SVGEGT. The CDR3 DNA is TGTGCCAGCAGTGACAGGCTTATAACTGAAGCTTTCTTT. The encoded protein is CASSDRLITEAFF.

The chain has TRBV5-1 and TRBJ2-2, with a possible D match to TRBD2 (5 bases). There are 15 residues in the CDR3. Germline assignment: CDR1 SGHRS and CDR2 YFSETQ. V dropped 0 bases and J dropped 2 bases, with 8 bases sitting between them. Written as DNA, the CDR3 is TGCGCCAGCAGCTTGGACAGCGGTAACACCGGGGAGCTGTTTTTT. Translation: CASSLDSGNTGELFF.

The chain has TRBV19 and TRBJ2-1; TRBD2 aligns across 9 bases. The V and J ends lost 0 bases and 6 bases, in that order; junction bases with no gene match: 9. Germline lookup yields CDR1 LNHDA and CDR2 SQIVND (reference sequence). CDR3 length equals 17 residues. CDR3 residues: CASSIDVASGASNEQFF. In nucleotides, the CDR3 is TGTGCCAGTAGTATAGATGTCGCTAGCGGGGCCTCCAATGAGCAGTTCTTC.

V and J are TRBV5-1 and TRBJ2-7; 7 nucleotides agree with TRBD1. The CDR3 has 14 amino acids. From germline, CDR1 is SGHRS and CDR2 YFSETQ. Unmatched junction bases numbered 10, after V lost 4 bases and J lost 6 bases. Here the CDR3 reads CASSTRDSGGEQYF. In DNA, the CDR3 is TGCGCCAGCAGCACACGGGACAGCGGCGGCGAGCAGTACTTC.